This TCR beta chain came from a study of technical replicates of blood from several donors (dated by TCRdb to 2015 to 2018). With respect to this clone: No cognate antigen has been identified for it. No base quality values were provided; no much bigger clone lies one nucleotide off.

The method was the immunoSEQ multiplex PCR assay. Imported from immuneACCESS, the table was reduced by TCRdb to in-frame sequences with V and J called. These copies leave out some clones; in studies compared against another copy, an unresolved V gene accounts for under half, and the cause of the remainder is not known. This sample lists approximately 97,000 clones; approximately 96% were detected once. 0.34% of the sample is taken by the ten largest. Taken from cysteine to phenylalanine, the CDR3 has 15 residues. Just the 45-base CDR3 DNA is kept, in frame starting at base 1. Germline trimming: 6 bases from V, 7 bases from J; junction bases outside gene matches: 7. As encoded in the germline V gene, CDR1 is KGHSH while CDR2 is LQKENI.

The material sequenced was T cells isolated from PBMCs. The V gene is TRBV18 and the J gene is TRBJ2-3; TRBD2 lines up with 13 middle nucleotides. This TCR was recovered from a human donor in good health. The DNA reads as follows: TGTGCCAGCTCGGCCGGGACTAGCGGGACGAATACGCAGTATTTT. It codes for CASSAGTSGTNTQYF.